A single sample is the source of the 32 T cell receptor beta chains below, sequenced in a study of OX40 agonist ivuxolimab in advanced cancers. The library was made by the immunoSEQ multiplex PCR assay. What TCRdb holds here is the immuneACCESS table cut down to in-frame rearrangements. Part of the clones is not present; checked against another copy, under half of the missing clones reflect an unresolved V gene, and the others are unexplained. The sample has 45,000 to 75,000 clones on record, 65% to 85% of them singletons. In total, the top ten clones hold roughly 1.5% of the sample. Sequences were derived from CD4+ or CD8+ T cells sorted from blood, sampled in a trial of the OX40 agonist ivuxolimab. These receptors were obtained from an adult with an advanced solid tumor such as melanoma, head and neck, liver or kidney cancer.

The chain joins TRBV4-1 to TRBJ2-7; D gene unclear. The V and J ends lost 2 bases and 0 bases respectively, with 17 bases between them. This CDR3 contains 17 residues. Germline V gene lookup returns CDR1 MGHRA and CDR2 YSYEKL. CDR3 bases: TGCGCCAGCAGCCAACATGGGCTCGGTAGGAGCTCCTACGAGCAGTACTTC. This translates into CASSQHGLGRSSYEQYF.

This clone was seen a single time. V and J are TRBV6-1 and TRBJ1-2; D call uncertain. The CDR3 extends over 15 amino acids. V was pared by 1 base and J by 1 base, with 10 bases between. Germline values: CDR1 MNHNS, CDR2 SASEGT. The CDR3 loop is CASSEGITFNYGYTF. In nucleotides, the CDR3 is TGTGCCAGCAGTGAAGGGATAACATTTAACTATGGCTACACCTTC.

This clone appeared a few times. The gene calls are TRBV6-6 and TRBJ1-5, with D perhaps TRBD1 (6 bases). V dropped 0 bases and J dropped 4 bases, with 10 bases sitting between them. The CDR3 length is 15 residues. Per germline, CDR1 MNHNY and CDR2 SVGAGI (reference sequence). The CDR3 loop is CASSYSGAANQPQHF. Here the CDR3 DNA reads TGTGCCAGCAGTTACTCGGGGGCAGCAAATCAGCCCCAGCATTTT.

The DNA for the CDR3 is TGTGCCAGCAGCGTAGGACGGGCGAACACCGGGGAGCTGTTTTTT. Protein product: CASSVGRANTGELFF. The rearrangement joins TRBV9 to TRBJ2-2; no clear D. The V and J ends lost 0 bases and 0 bases respectively, with 6 bases between them. The V gene's germline CDR1 is SGDLS and CDR2 YYNGEE. This CDR3 region has 15 residues. The entire variable domain, with the rest obtained from reference TRBV9 and TRBJ2-2, is as follows: DSGVTQTPKHLITATGQRVTLRCSPRSGDLSVYWYQQSLDQGLQFLIQYYNGEERAKGNILERFSAQQFPDLHSELNLSSLELGDSALYFCASSVGRANTGELFFGEGSRLTVL.

This chain links TRBV6-4 with TRBJ2-1; TRBD2 matches 10 bases. V was clipped by 3 bases and J by 5 bases; unmatched bases: 4. From germline, CDR1 is MRHNA and CDR2 SNTAGT. This CDR3 contains 15 residues. The CDR3 nucleotides read TGTGCCAGCAGTGAAATAGCGGGAGGACACAATGAGCAGTTCTTC. Translating it yields CASSEIAGGHNEQFF.

This chain links TRBV18 with TRBJ1-2; unclear D gene. Germline-derived CDR1 and CDR2 are KGHSH and LQKENI. This CDR3 is built from 13 residues. The V end lost 3 bases, the J end lost 5 bases, and 10 bases lay between the germline ends. CDR3 residues: CASSPSRGYGYTF. The CDR3 region has the DNA TGTGCCAGCTCACCTTCCCGGGGTTATGGCTACACCTTC. The full variable domain, rest sourced from reference TRBV18 and TRBJ1-2, is NAGVMQNPRHLVRRRGQEARLRCSPMKGHSHVYWYRQLPEEGLKFMVYLQKENIIDESGMPKERFSAEFPKEGPSILRIQQVVRGDSAAYFCASSPSRGYGYTFGSGTRLTVV.

This rearrangement joins TRBV29-1 to TRBJ1-2; D perhaps matches TRBD1 (6 bases). Trimming stripped 3 bases from V and 2 bases from J, with 13 bases between. Per the germline V gene, CDR1 is SQVTM and CDR2 is ANQGSEA. The CDR3 loop spans 14 amino acids. The CDR3 DNA reads as TGCAGCGTTGAGGATCGGGGGCGAAACTATGGCTACACCTTC. Its translation is CSVEDRGRNYGYTF.

The rearrangement joins TRBV19 to TRBJ2-6; 11 positions agree with TRBD1. Trimming cost V 4 bases and J 4 bases; bases outside gene matches: 6. There are 17 residues in the CDR3. From germline, CDR1 is LNHDA and CDR2 SQIVND (reference sequence). In nucleotides, the CDR3 is TGTGCCAGTAGTAGTGGACAGGGGGCGCCGGGGGCCAACGTCCTGACTTTC. Its protein product is CASSSGQGAPGANVLTF.

This clone showed up just a few times. The chain employs TRBV27 and TRBJ1-5; D gene unclear. The CDR3 is 15 amino acids. The germline V gene encodes CDR1 MNHEY and CDR2 SMNVEV (reference sequence). V was shortened by 3 bases and J by 0 bases, with 9 bases between the two germline ends. This CDR3 reads CASSLYGVSNQPQHF. CDR3 sequence (DNA): TGTGCCAGCAGTTTGTACGGGGTTAGCAATCAGCCCCAGCATTTT.

This clone occurred a few times. The chain is built from TRBV18 and TRBJ2-7; 8 nucleotides agree with TRBD1. Germline CDR1 and CDR2: KGHSH and LQKENI. V lost 6 bases, J lost 5 bases, and 3 bases stayed unmatched. The CDR3 covers 12 residues. CDR3 sequence: CASSGQGNEQYF. CDR3 coding DNA: TGTGCCAGCTCTGGACAGGGAAACGAGCAGTACTTC. The variable domain in full, with the rest retrieved from reference TRBV18 and TRBJ2-7, is NAGVMQNPRHLVRRRGQEARLRCSPMKGHSHVYWYRQLPEEGLKFMVYLQKENIIDESGMPKERFSAEFPKEGPSILRIQQVVRGDSAAYFCASSGQGNEQYFGPGTRLTVT.

This clone is a singleton in its sample. The V call is TRBV18, the J call TRBJ1-4; D is unresolved. The germline gives CDR1 KGHSH, CDR2 LQKENI. The CDR3 runs to 13 residues. Deletions cut 1 base from V and 8 bases from J, with 8 bases between. The DNA for the CDR3 is TGTGCCAGCTCACCACTGGGCGGGGAAAAACTGTTTTTT. It encodes CASSPLGGEKLFF.

The rearrangement joins TRBV6-1 to TRBJ1-2, with 10 bases fitting TRBD1. This CDR3 is 13 amino acids long. The germline V gene encodes CDR1 MNHNS and CDR2 SASEGT. Trimming cost V 5 bases and J 7 bases; bases outside gene matches: 4. CDR3: CASSKGTGVGYTF. In DNA form, the CDR3 reads TGTGCCAGCAGTAAAGGGACAGGGGTTGGCTACACCTTC.

Only one count was recorded for this clone. This sequence joins TRBV30 and TRBJ1-2; D is perhaps TRBD1 (6 bases). CDR1 and CDR2 from the germline V gene are GTSNPN and SVGIG (reference sequence). CDR3 size: 13 residues. Trimming removed 3 bases at V and 2 bases at J, with 10 bases between. CDR3 nucleotides: TGTGCCTGGAGCGGGACATCGAACTATGGCTACACCTTC. As protein: CAWSGTSNYGYTF.

The rearrangement uses TRBV11-2 and TRBJ2-6, with TRBD1 matching 9 bases. This CDR3 contains 18 residues. V was clipped by 5 bases and J by 2 bases; unmatched bases: 10. The germline CDR1 and CDR2 sequences are SGHAT and FQNNGV. The CDR3 here is CASSPLGTGKPGANVLTF. The CDR3 DNA reads TGTGCCAGCAGCCCATTGGGGACAGGGAAACCTGGGGCCAACGTCCTGACTTTC.

The rearrangement uses TRBV2 and TRBJ2-7; D remains ambiguous. CDR3 length: 12 amino acids. CDR1 is SNHLY and CDR2 is FYNNEI in the germline V gene. V lost 7 bases, J lost 4 bases, and 11 bases lay in between. The CDR3 DNA is TGTGCCAGCAAAAGCGACCTTTACGAGCAGTACTTC. The encoded protein is CASKSDLYEQYF. The entire variable domain, with the rest obtained from reference TRBV2 and TRBJ2-7, is as follows: EPEVTQTPSHQVTQMGQEVILRCVPISNHLYFYWYRQILGQKVEFLVSFYNNEISEKSEIFDDQFSVERPDGSNFTLKIRSTKLEDSAMYFCASKSDLYEQYFGPGTRLTVT.

V is TRBV11-2 and J is TRBJ2-1, with D tentatively TRBD2 (6 bases). CDR3 length: 14 amino acids. V was shortened by 5 bases and J by 3 bases, with 11 bases between the two germline ends. Germline V gene sequence: CDR1 SGHAT, CDR2 FQNNGV. DNA of the CDR3: TGTGCCAGCAGCCGGAGGGAACTCTACAATGAGCAGTTCTTC. This codes for CASSRRELYNEQFF.

This clone showed up just a few times. The chain links TRBV11-2 to TRBJ1-5; the D gene is possibly TRBD1 (6 bases). The V and J ends lost 0 bases and 3 bases respectively, with 18 bases between them. This CDR3 has 18 amino acids. The germline V gene has CDR1 SGHAT and CDR2 FQNNGV. The CDR3 reads CASSLEGATESNNQPQHF. Here the CDR3 DNA reads TGTGCCAGCAGCTTAGAGGGGGCGACGGAATCTAACAATCAGCCCCAGCATTTT.

The V call is TRBV19, the J call TRBJ1-5; perhaps TRBD1 as D (5 bases). The germline CDR1 and CDR2 sequences are LNHDA and SQIVND (reference sequence). Trimming shortened V by 10 bases and J by 4 bases, and 11 bases separated the two germline ends. The CDR3 has 12 residues. The CDR3 protein is CATRDRNQPQHF. For the CDR3, the DNA is TGTGCCACCCGGGACCGGAATCAGCCCCAGCATTTT.

The genes are TRBV19 and TRBJ1-2; D is possibly TRBD1 (6 bases). This CDR3 is 12 amino acids long. Germline V gene lookup returns CDR1 LNHDA and CDR2 SQIVND (reference sequence). Trimming cost V 5 bases and J 6 bases, with 10 bases left between them. The chain's CDR3 is CASSFRTDGYTF. The CDR3 DNA sequence: TGTGCCAGTAGTTTTCGGACAGATGGCTACACCTTC.

The chain links TRBV6-5 to TRBJ1-2; D call uncertain. This CDR3 has 15 residues. Trimming removed 6 bases at V and 3 bases at J, with 17 bases between. From germline, CDR1 is MNHEY and CDR2 SVGAGI. In DNA, the CDR3 is TGTGCCAGCAGATCTTTCCGGCCCATTGACTATGGCTACACCTTC. It translates to CASRSFRPIDYGYTF.

The chain uses TRBV5-6 and TRBJ1-1; D unresolved. The germline V gene has CDR1 SGHDT and CDR2 YYEEEE. The CDR3 covers 13 residues. V gave up 1 base and J gave up 7 bases, with 11 bases separating them. CDR3 bases: TGTGCCAGCAGCTTGAACCCTCGAGGTGAAGCTTTCTTT. Residues: CASSLNPRGEAFF.

In this sample, this clone turned up once. Compared with germline, one end of the junction differs, possibly owing to a read error. The chain couples TRBV7-7 to TRBJ2-1; no reliable D call. Germline values: CDR1 SSHAT, CDR2 FNYEAQ (reference sequence). The CDR3 totals 13 residues. The CDR3 sequence is CASSLDRVGEQFF. The CDR3 nucleotides read TGTGCTAGCAGCTTAGATCGGGTGGGGGAGCAGTTCTTC.

The chain has TRBV14 and TRBJ2-3; 12 bases align to TRBD2. The junction had 18 bases not matched to a gene; V was cut back by 5 bases and J by 3 bases. This CDR3 spans 20 amino acids. Germline-derived CDR1 and CDR2 are SGHDN and FVKESK. Written as DNA, the CDR3 is TGTGCCAGCAGCTCTCCTATCCGACTAGCGGGAGTAGGTCAGACAGATACGCAGTATTTT. Its translation: CASSSPIRLAGVGQTDTQYF.

V gene TRBV11-3 combines with J gene TRBJ2-7; no firm D call. The V end lost 5 bases, the J end lost 0 bases, and 11 bases lay between the germline ends. This CDR3 has 14 amino acids. Germline-derived CDR1 and CDR2 are SGHNT and YENEEA. The CDR3 nucleotides read TGTGCCAGCAGCCCGGTCCGCAGCTCCTACGAGCAGTACTTC. Its translation is CASSPVRSSYEQYF.

This clone was counted a single time. V gene TRBV6-6 combines with J gene TRBJ2-7; D unresolved. V lost 11 bases, J lost 3 bases, and 17 bases lay in between. Germline V gene lookup returns CDR1 MNHNY and CDR2 SVGAGI (reference sequence). The CDR3 loop spans 13 amino acids. In DNA form, the CDR3 reads TGTGCCGTCACCCCTGAATCATACTACGAGCAGTACTTC. It specifies CAVTPESYYEQYF.

The CDR3 region is CASSQEGLHLGEQFF. The CDR3 nucleotides are TGTGCCAGCAGCCAAGAAGGACTACATTTAGGTGAGCAGTTCTTC. This chain links TRBV4-2 with TRBJ2-1; D may be TRBD2 (6 bases). Between the trimmed V and J ends, which lost 0 bases and 9 bases, there was a span of 15 bases. Germline-derived CDR1 and CDR2 are LGHNA and YNFKEQ. The CDR3 is 15 amino acids.

This clone was observed a handful of times. V is TRBV19 and J is TRBJ1-1; no reliable D call. This CDR3 has 14 amino acids. Per the germline V gene, CDR1 is LNHDA and CDR2 is SQIVND (reference sequence). V was clipped by 4 bases and J by 4 bases, with 13 bases between them. The CDR3 region is CASSSPLRGTEAFF. CDR3 in DNA: TGTGCCAGTAGTAGTCCCCTCCGGGGCACTGAAGCTTTCTTT. Together with reference TRBV19 and TRBJ1-1, the CDR3 gives the full variable domain: DGGITQSPKYLFRKEGQNVTLSCEQNLNHDAMYWYRQDPGQGLRLIYYSQIVNDFQKGDIAEGYSVSREKKESFPLTVTSAQKNPTAFYLCASSSPLRGTEAFFGQGTRLTVV.

The J gene is TRBJ1-6, the V gene TRBV30; D gene ambiguous. The CDR3 is 14 residues long. V lost 4 bases to trimming and J lost 0 bases, with 7 bases between them. CDR1 and CDR2 (germline): GTSNPN, SVGIG (reference sequence). CDR3 DNA sequence: TGTGCCTGGAAAGCGAGCTCCTATAATTCACCCCTCCACTTT. Protein sequence: CAWKASSYNSPLHF.

The chain uses TRBV6-4 and TRBJ1-2; the D is unclear. Trimming took 0 bases from V and 1 from J, leaving 6 bases between them. The CDR3 spans 14 residues. Germline loops: CDR1 MRHNA, CDR2 SNTAGT. CDR3 protein: CASSDSRVNYGYTF. The CDR3 DNA reads as TGTGCCAGCAGTGACTCGAGGGTTAACTATGGCTACACCTTC.

This chain connects TRBV11-3 to TRBJ2-1; no clear D gene. Trimming pared 6 bases from V and 9 bases from J, leaving 12 bases between. This CDR3 contains 12 residues. Germline V lookup: CDR1 SGHNT, CDR2 YENEEA. The CDR3 coding sequence is TGTGCCAGCAGTCCAAATTCACCTGAGCAGTTCTTC. Its translation: CASSPNSPEQFF.

The J gene is TRBJ2-5, the V gene TRBV7-9, with 14 bases that match TRBD2. The CDR3 totals 18 residues. With 3 bases clipped from V and 4 bases from J, the junction kept 10 bases outside the gene matches. Germline V gives CDR1 SEHNR, CDR2 FQNEAQ (reference sequence). The CDR3 DNA reads TGTGCCAGCAGCTTTCTGCGACTAGCGGGAGGGGGAGGAGAGACCCAGTACTTC. Translated: CASSFLRLAGGGGETQYF.

J is TRBJ1-1 and V is TRBV2; D is ambiguous. Trimming pared 2 bases from V and 8 bases from J, leaving 9 bases between. The CDR3 covers 12 residues. The germline gives CDR1 SNHLY, CDR2 FYNNEI. CDR3 amino acids: CASSERGREAFF. The CDR3 coding sequence is TGTGCCAGCAGTGAACGTGGGCGGGAAGCTTTCTTT. Combining the CDR3 with reference TRBV2 and TRBJ1-1 gives the whole variable domain EPEVTQTPSHQVTQMGQEVILRCVPISNHLYFYWYRQILGQKVEFLVSFYNNEISEKSEIFDDQFSVERPDGSNFTLKIRSTKLEDSAMYFCASSERGREAFFGQGTRLTVV.